This TCR beta chain is from a study of neurological immune-mediated disorders. Study context: For the approximately 35 multiple sclerosis patients, the disease was relapsing-remitting in approximately 30 and secondary progressive in 3. Overall study results and limits: Patients with HTLV-1-associated myelopathy had the highest level of TCR clonal expansion, whereas patients with multiple sclerosis had the lowest level, falling beneath the level found in healthy controls.

Source material was 2 million unsorted PBMCs, stored at -80 °C in RNAlater. It was by 5'RACE with 10-nucleotide random UMIs that the cDNA was made. Using its own MiXCR run on the 5' RACE reads, TCRdb lists one record per CDR3 protein. This table holds about 65,000 distinct CDR3 sequences, more than 3.5% found once. Of note for this clonotype: The target antigen is unknown.

Sequencing was performed on PBMCs. The source of this sequence is a man over 45 with multiple sclerosis.

CDR3 bases: TGTGCCAGCAGTTGGATCGTAGCGGGGGGCGCAGATACGCAGTATTTT. Translated: CASSWIVAGGADTQYF. The chain recombines TRBV2 with TRBJ2-3; 10 nucleotides align to TRBD2. The V segment lost 5 bases and the J segment 4 bases; nucleotides outside the gene matches: 9. The CDR3 consists of 16 residues. Germline CDR1 SNHLY, CDR2 FYNNEI.